This TCR beta chain was observed in a study of T cell changes during pregnancy in multiple sclerosis. Here immunoSEQ multiplex PCR was the method, and the copy in TCRdb shows in-frame clones only, minus some. The top ten hold 0.7% to 0.95% of the sample, which has approximately 90,000 clones, just under 95% seen once. The source of this sequence is a female donor with multiple sclerosis, enrolled in a pregnancy study. Sequencing used peripheral blood, obtained in the third trimester of pregnancy.

CDR3 region: CATSRDTTNEKLFF. DNA for the CDR3: TGTGCCACCAGCAGAGATACAACTAATGAAAAACTGTTTTTT. The chain couples TRBV15 to TRBJ1-4, with D unresolved. The CDR3 consists of 14 residues. CDR1 LNHNV and CDR2 YYDKDF come from the germline V gene (reference sequence). V lost 0 bases and J lost 0, with 2 bases in between. The variable domain in full, completed from reference TRBV15 and TRBJ1-4, reads DAMVIQNPRYQVTQFGKPVTLSCSQTLNHNVMYWYQQKSSQAPKLLFHYYDKDFNNEADTPDNFQSRRPNTSFCFLDIRSPGLGDTAMYLCATSRDTTNEKLFFGSGTQLSVL.